The 11 T cell receptor beta chains below come from one sample, sequenced in a study of T cell changes during pregnancy in multiple sclerosis. Sequencing used immunoSEQ multiplex PCR; TCRdb keeps in-frame clones, though not all of them. The data hold around 70,000 clones, with about 91% observed a single time. Sequenced material: peripheral blood, taken after pregnancy. The source is a female donor with multiple sclerosis, enrolled in a pregnancy study.

The rearrangement joins TRBV19 to TRBJ1-2, with D tentatively TRBD1 (6 bases). Germline V gene lookup returns CDR1 LNHDA and CDR2 SQIVND (reference sequence). The CDR3 is 12 residues long. V lost 11 bases to trimming and J lost 8 bases, with 18 bases between them. The CDR3 DNA reads TGTGCCGCAAACTCACAGGGTTGGGGCTACACCTTC. It translates to CAANSQGWGYTF.

V and J are TRBV18 and TRBJ1-5; a weak D match, TRBD1 (5 bases). This CDR3 has 15 amino acids. The V gene lost 6 bases and the J gene lost 6 bases, with 18 bases spanning the gap. The V gene's germline CDR1 is KGHSH and CDR2 LQKENI. CDR3 in amino acids: CASSPRGQGGQPQHF. CDR3 nucleotide sequence: TGTGCCAGCTCGCCTAGGGGCCAGGGCGGTCAGCCCCAGCATTTT.

This clone was counted once. The chain employs TRBV9 and TRBJ2-7, with a tentative D call TRBD2 (6 bases). This CDR3 is built from 14 residues. Germline CDR1 is SGDLS and CDR2 is YYNGEE. V shed 3 bases and J shed 6 bases, with 16 bases lying between them. The CDR3 sequence is CASSEAPGGVEQYF. The CDR3 coding sequence is TGTGCCAGCAGCGAGGCCCCTGGAGGGGTCGAGCAGTACTTC.

The chain has TRBV29-1 and TRBJ2-2; D possibly corresponds to TRBD1 (5 bases). Trimming took off 6 bases at V and 4 bases at J, with 12 bases between the two ends. The CDR3 runs to 13 residues. From germline, CDR1 is SQVTM and CDR2 ANQGSEA. CDR3 protein: CSVYRQPTGELFF. Here the CDR3 DNA reads TGCAGCGTATACCGACAGCCCACCGGGGAGCTGTTTTTT.

The chain recombines TRBV7-2 with TRBJ2-5; D unresolved. Germline CDR1 and CDR2: SGHTA and FQGNSA. Trimming pared 5 bases from V and 5 bases from J, leaving 18 bases between. The CDR3 consists of 15 residues. The CDR3 DNA reads as TGTGCCAGCAGCCGCCCCAAGCAATGTTGTGAGACCCAGTACTTC. Residues: CASSRPKQCCETQYF.

This clone was picked up a small number of times. The chain is built from TRBV29-1 and TRBJ2-7; 7 bases align to TRBD1. Unmatched junction bases numbered 7, after V lost 6 bases and J lost 2 bases. This CDR3 has 13 amino acids. The V gene's germline CDR1 is SQVTM and CDR2 ANQGSEA. CDR3 protein: CSVTRDSAYEQYF. The CDR3 bases are TGCAGCGTAACCCGGGACAGCGCCTACGAGCAGTACTTC.

This clone was recorded a few times. The chain recombines TRBV18 with TRBJ1-1, with 8 bases identical to TRBD1. The V gene's germline CDR1 is KGHSH and CDR2 LQKENI. Losses at the gene ends were 3 bases for V and 1 base for J; bases not matched to a gene: 1. The CDR3 spans 14 residues. The CDR3 spells CASSPGTGNTEAFF. The CDR3 DNA reads TGTGCCAGCTCACCGGGGACAGGGAACACTGAAGCTTTCTTT.

V gene TRBV5-1 combines with J gene TRBJ1-4; D is uncertain. CDR3 size: 13 residues. Germline lookup yields CDR1 SGHRS and CDR2 YFSETQ. Trimming pared 4 bases from V and 4 bases from J, leaving 8 bases between. The CDR3 region is CASSTPGNEKLFF. Written as DNA, the CDR3 is TGCGCCAGCAGCACACCTGGTAATGAAAAACTGTTTTTT.

The chain combines TRBV29-1 with TRBJ1-2, with D maybe TRBD1 (5 bases). Trimming left V 7 bases short and J 3 bases short, with 15 bases between. Germline CDR1 SQVTM, CDR2 ANQGSEA. This CDR3 contains 13 residues. CDR3 sequence: CSAAGSRDYGYTF. In nucleotides, the CDR3 is TGCAGCGCGGCAGGGTCCCGGGACTATGGCTACACCTTC.

J is TRBJ1-4 and V is TRBV7-8, with 10 bases matching TRBD1. V shed 5 bases and J 7 bases; nucleotides not matched to a gene: 10. CDR3 length: 16 residues. Germline values: CDR1 SGHVS, CDR2 FQNEAQ. Here the CDR3 reads CASSQASGTGVEKLFF. CDR3 coding DNA: TGTGCCAGCAGCCAAGCCTCCGGGACAGGGGTTGAAAAACTGTTTTTT.

The chain recombines TRBV29-1 with TRBJ1-1, with 7 nucleotides matching TRBD1. The CDR3 has 12 amino acids. With V trimmed by 6 bases and J by 5 bases, 6 bases remained unmatched. CDR1 and CDR2 from the germline V gene are SQVTM and ANQGSEA. Here the CDR3 DNA reads TGCAGCGTCGACAGGGAGAGGACTGAAGCTTTCTTT. Translating it yields CSVDRERTEAFF.